A selection of T cell receptor beta chains follows, all from one sample in a study of cytomegalovirus exposure and HLA in healthy donors. The assay was immunoSEQ multiplex PCR, and TCRdb's table has in-frame clones only and misses some. Among over 100,000 clones listed, about 64% were seen once. Sequenced: PBMCs. These receptors came from a woman aged 40 to 50 in good health and CMV-seronegative. The CDR3 runs from the conserved cysteine through the conserved F or W. The order of the fields is J gene, V gene, clone size, D gene, CDR3 DNA, CDR3 protein. A D gene is named only where the DNA matches it firmly. Some rows mark clone size as missing; the rest say once, few, many or name a class of expanded clone.

TRBJ1-2	TRBV5-6	.	TRBD1	TGTGCCAGCAGCTCCGACCTGACAGGGGGAGGCTACACCTTC	CASSSDLTGGGYTF
TRBJ2-1	TRBV7-2	.	TRBD2	TGTGCCAGCAGCTTAGTGACTAGCGGGGGCATTGAGCAGTTCTTC	CASSLVTSGGIEQFF
TRBJ2-7	TRBV18	.	.	TGTGCCAGCTCACCAACAGCAAATCCCTACGAGCAGTACTTC	CASSPTANPYEQYF
TRBJ2-7	TRBV27	.	.	TGTGCCAGCAGTTTACAGGGATTCTCCTACGAGCAGTACTTC	CASSLQGFSYEQYF
TRBJ2-2	TRBV11-2	.	.	TGTGCCAGCAGCTTAATCTGGGTTCAGGTCACCGGGGAGCTGTTTTTT	CASSLIWVQVTGELFF
TRBJ1-2	TRBV4-3	few	TRBD1	TGCGCCAGCAGACCCGGGACAGCGTTAGGCGGCTACACCTTC	CASRPGTALGGYTF
TRBJ2-7	TRBV28	.	.	TGTGCCAGCAGTTTAGCGGGGAGCTCCTACGAGCAGTACTTC	CASSLAGSSYEQYF
TRBJ1-5	TRBV19	.	.	TGTGCCAGTAGTATTCCGCAGGGGACACATCAGCCCCAGCATTTT	CASSIPQGTHQPQHF
TRBJ2-3	TRBV7-2	.	.	TGTGCCAGCAGCTTATCGGGGGTGGGGGGCACAGATACGCAGTATTTT	CASSLSGVGGTDTQYF
TRBJ2-6	TRBV19	.	.	TGTGCCAGTAGTATAGTACAATCCGGGGCCAACGTCCTGACTTTC	CASSIVQSGANVLTF
TRBJ1-5	TRBV28	.	TRBD1	TGTGCCAGCAGTAGAGGGGGCCGGCCCCAGCATTTT	CASSRGGRPQHF
TRBJ2-7	TRBV30	few	TRBD1	TGTGCCTCTGGGGACAGCTACGAGCAGTACTTC	CASGDSYEQYF
TRBJ1-6	TRBV28	.	TRBD1	TGTGCCAGCAGTTTAGAACAGGGGATCACCTATAATTCACCCCTCCACTTT	CASSLEQGITYNSPLHF
TRBJ1-5	TRBV10-2	few	.	TGCGCCAGCAGTTTACAGGGTCCCAATCAGCCCCAGCATTTT	CASSLQGPNQPQHF
TRBJ1-5	TRBV6-1	once	.	TGTGCCAGCAGTGATTCCCGAGTACAGCCCCAGCATTTT	CASSDSRVQPQHF
TRBJ2-2	TRBV7-3	once	.	TGTGCCAGCAGCTTGGGGGGTGGCACCGGGGAGCTGTTTTTT	CASSLGGGTGELFF
TRBJ1-2	TRBV14	.	TRBD1	TGTGCCAGCAGGCGCCAGGGGGATGGCTACACCTTC	CASRRQGDGYTF
TRBJ1-2	TRBV4-2	once	.	TGTGCCAGCAGCCAAGATTCTCGGTTGGGGGGTAACTATGGCTACACCTTC	CASSQDSRLGGNYGYTF
TRBJ1-5	TRBV27	few	.	TGTGCCAGCAGTTTAACCGACAAGGTTAATCAGCCCCAGCATTTT	CASSLTDKVNQPQHF
TRBJ1-3	TRBV6-5	few	TRBD1	TGTGCCAGCAGTTGGGACAGGGCTTACTCTGGAAACACCATATATTTT	CASSWDRAYSGNTIYF
TRBJ2-1	TRBV6-4	few	TRBD2	TGTGCCAGCAGTGACGCAAGACTAGCGGGGGGGCGTGAGCAGTTCTTC	CASSDARLAGGREQFF
TRBJ1-5	TRBV6-5	.	.	TGTGCCAGCAGTTCTATCGGTCCAAGACAGCCCCAGCATTTT	CASSSIGPRQPQHF
TRBJ1-5	TRBV7-9	.	.	TGTGCCAGCAGCTTAGACGGGAGTGATCAGCCCCAGCATTTT	CASSLDGSDQPQHF